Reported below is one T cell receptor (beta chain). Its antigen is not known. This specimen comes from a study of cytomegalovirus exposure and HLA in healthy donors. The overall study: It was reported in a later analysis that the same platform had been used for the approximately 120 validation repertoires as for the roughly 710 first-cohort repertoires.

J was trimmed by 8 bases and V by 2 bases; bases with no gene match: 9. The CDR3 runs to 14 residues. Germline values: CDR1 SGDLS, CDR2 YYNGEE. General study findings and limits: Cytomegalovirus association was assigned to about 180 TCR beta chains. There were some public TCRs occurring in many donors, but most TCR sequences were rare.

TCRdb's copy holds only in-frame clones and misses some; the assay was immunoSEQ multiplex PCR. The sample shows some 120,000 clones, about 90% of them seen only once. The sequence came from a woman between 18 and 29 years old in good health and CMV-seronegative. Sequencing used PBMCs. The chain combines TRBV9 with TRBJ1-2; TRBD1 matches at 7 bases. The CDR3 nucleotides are TGTGCCAGCAGCGTCTCGCGACAGGGCAGCGGCTACACCTTC. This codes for CASSVSRQGSGYTF.